The T cell receptor beta chain under discussion was sequenced for a study of blood T cell repertoires in COVID-19. Turning to the study itself: Samples taken during acute and convalescent COVID-19 were collected in the United States, Italy and Spain.

Unmatched junction bases numbered 3, after V lost 3 bases and J lost 6 bases. This CDR3 is 13 amino acids long. The germline CDR1 and CDR2 sequences are SGHNT and YYREEE (reference sequence). Clinical histories supplied by participants themselves formed the basis of cohort assignment. Original processing notes: Nucleated cell number was recorded as an estimate derived from reference gene primer amplification. Profiling relied on immunoSEQ multiplex PCR, and the TCRdb table lists in-frame clones only, not all of them. V, J and clone size are those of that table, while D and trimming were read from the DNA. The sample has some 330,000 clones; roughly 80% are singletons.

The V call is TRBV5-4, the J call TRBJ2-3; TRBD2 aligns across 8 bases. The sequenced sample consisted of PBMCs or T cells enriched from blood (not recorded which). The receptor comes from a woman between 45 and 65 years old who had recovered from COVID-19. The DNA of the CDR3 is TGTGCCAGCAGCTGGCGGGGGGATGATACGCAGTATTTT. Encoded protein: CASSWRGDDTQYF.